A selection of T cell receptor beta chains follows, all from one sample in a study of blood T cell repertoires in COVID-19. Method: immunoSEQ multiplex PCR; TCRdb's copy keeps in-frame clones and lacks some. There are over 200,000 clones in the sample; around four fifths occur only once, and approximately 9% lies in the top ten. The sequenced sample was peripheral blood. The receptors originated from a man aged 40-50 years with active or convalescent COVID-19. CDR3s include the opening cysteine and the closing phenylalanine or tryptophan. A D gene is named only where the DNA matches it firmly. Clone sizes are given selectively: once, few, many, or a class where the clone is expanded.

size	J	D	V	CDR3	DNA
.	TRBJ2-1	TRBD2	TRBV5-1	CASSATVAGTYNEQFF	TGCGCCAGCAGCGCGACCGTAGCGGGTACCTACAATGAGCAGTTCTTC
.	TRBJ1-1	.	TRBV6-5	CASTVGGTEAFF	TGTGCCAGCACCGTGGGAGGAACTGAAGCTTTCTTT
.	TRBJ1-2	.	TRBV4-3	CASSQDPRASYGYTF	TGCGCCAGCAGCCAAGATCCCAGGGCAAGCTATGGCTACACCTTC
few	TRBJ1-5	TRBD1	TRBV7-2	CASRNTGTGGPYSNQPQHF	TGTGCCAGCAGAAACACCGGGACAGGGGGCCCTTATAGCAATCAGCCCCAGCATTTT
few	TRBJ2-3	TRBD1	TRBV7-2	CASSSMGGQVASTQYF	TGTGCCAGCAGCTCCATGGGGGGACAGGTCGCTAGTACGCAGTATTTT
.	TRBJ2-1	.	TRBV6-1	CASSEGAGAFYNEQFF	TGTGCCAGCAGTGAGGGGGCGGGAGCCTTCTACAATGAGCAGTTCTTC
.	TRBJ1-2	.	TRBV2	CARTMGGDYGYTF	TGTGCCAGGACTATGGGGGGGGACTATGGCTACACCTTC
.	TRBJ2-3	TRBD2	TRBV9	CASSLAGSTDTQYF	TGTGCCAGCAGCTTAGCGGGAAGCACAGATACGCAGTATTTT
.	TRBJ2-1	TRBD2	TRBV12-5	CASGPLAREWGYNEQFF	TGTGCTAGTGGCCCCCTTGCGCGGGAGTGGGGATACAATGAGCAGTTCTTC
.	TRBJ2-7	TRBD2	TRBV3-1/TRBV3-2	CASSHSSGGSPYEQYF	TGTGCCAGCAGCCATTCAAGCGGGGGGTCCCCCTACGAGCAGTACTTC
.	TRBJ1-1	TRBD1	TRBV11-3	CASSFPGGLAFF	TGTGCCAGCAGCTTCCCAGGGGGATTGGCTTTCTTT
.	TRBJ2-7	.	TRBV6-2/TRBV6-3	CASSRLSSYEQYF	TGTGCCAGCAGCCGCCTTAGCTCCTACGAGCAGTACTTC
.	TRBJ1-1	.	TRBV11-2	CASSLKGGTEAFF	TGTGCCAGCAGCTTAAAAGGGGGCACTGAAGCTTTCTTT
.	TRBJ1-1	.	TRBV30	CAWSMWGPGAEAFF	TGTGCCTGGAGTATGTGGGGGCCCGGGGCTGAAGCTTTCTTT
.	TRBJ2-2	TRBD2	TRBV24-1	CATRSGSNTGELFF	TGTGCCACCCGTAGCGGGAGCAACACCGGGGAGCTGTTTTTT
few	TRBJ1-1	.	TRBV18	CASSPGHQNTEAFF	TGTGCCAGCTCACCGGGACATCAGAACACTGAAGCTTTCTTT
.	TRBJ2-1	TRBD1	TRBV24-1	CATKDRENIYEQFF	TGTGCCACCAAGGACAGGGAAAATATATATGAGCAGTTCTTC